Following are 23 T cell receptor beta chains from one sample sequenced in a study of blood T cell repertoires in COVID-19. TCRdb's table, derived via immunoSEQ multiplex PCR, lists solely in-frame clones and lacks some. The data contain 90,000 to 120,000 clones, approximately 90% of them singletons. The sample consisted of peripheral blood. These TCRs come from a man aged 45-60 years with active or convalescent COVID-19.

J is TRBJ1-3 and V is TRBV6-2 or TRBV6-3; the D gene is possibly TRBD1 (6 bases). CDR1 is MNHEY, CDR2 SVGEGT, per germline. The CDR3 contains 17 residues. Trimming shortened V by 0 bases and J by 1 base, and 13 bases separated the two germline ends. The CDR3 here is CASSYSVHRVSGNTIYF. For the CDR3, the DNA is TGTGCCAGCAGTTACTCGGTCCACAGGGTTTCTGGAAACACCATATATTTT.

The V and J genes are TRBV3-1 (or the pseudogene TRBV3-2) and TRBJ1-2; TRBD1 agrees at 11 bases. V lost 7 bases and J lost 4; bases outside the gene matches: 11. Germline CDR1 is LGHDT and CDR2 is YNNKEL (reference sequence). The CDR3 length is 16 residues. The CDR3 loop is CASTPQGDRGFYGYTF. Here the CDR3 DNA reads TGTGCCAGCACCCCGCAAGGGGACAGGGGGTTCTATGGCTACACCTTC.

In its sample, this clone was seen a few times. The chain couples TRBV5-1 to TRBJ1-6; D is ambiguous. Germline CDR1 is SGHRS and CDR2 is YFSETQ. The CDR3 consists of 16 residues. Trimming removed 5 bases from V and 0 bases from J, with 12 bases in between. The CDR3: CASSRVTSSYNSPLHF. In nucleotides, the CDR3 is TGCGCCAGCAGTAGAGTCACTAGCTCCTATAATTCACCCCTCCACTTT.

The chain couples TRBV15 to TRBJ1-1; D is ambiguous. CDR3 length equals 14 residues. CDR1 and CDR2 (germline): LNHNV, YYDKDF (reference sequence). Trimming removed 0 bases from V and 3 bases from J, with 8 bases in between. CDR3 sequence: CATSRDGGYTEAFF. Written as DNA, the CDR3 is TGTGCCACCAGCAGAGATGGAGGATACACTGAAGCTTTCTTT. Full variable domain (remainder filled in from reference TRBV15 and TRBJ1-1): DAMVIQNPRYQVTQFGKPVTLSCSQTLNHNVMYWYQQKSSQAPKLLFHYYDKDFNNEADTPDNFQSRRPNTSFCFLDIRSPGLGDTAMYLCATSRDGGYTEAFFGQGTRLTVV.

This clone occurred once. The chain joins TRBV5-1 to TRBJ2-3; 8 bases map to TRBD1. Germline-derived CDR1 and CDR2 are SGHRS and YFSETQ. The CDR3 runs to 17 residues. V lost 0 bases to trimming and J lost 2 bases; unmatched junction nucleotides: 8. Here the CDR3 reads CASSLGAQGAPTDTQYF. CDR3 in DNA: TGCGCCAGCAGCTTGGGGGCCCAGGGGGCCCCCACAGATACGCAGTATTTT. Variable domain in full (rest from reference TRBV5-1 and TRBJ2-3): KAGVTQTPRYLIKTRGQQVTLSCSPISGHRSVSWYQQTPGQGLQFLFEYFSETQRNKGNFPGRFSGRQFSNSRSEMNVSTLELGDSALYLCASSLGAQGAPTDTQYFGPGTRLTVL.

The J gene is TRBJ1-2, the V gene TRBV11-2; 7 positions agree with TRBD1. The V gene end was trimmed by 0 bases and the J gene end by 7 bases; junction bases not matched to a gene: 8. Per germline, CDR1 SGHAT and CDR2 FQNNGV. The CDR3 covers 15 residues. CDR3 region: CASSLDATGVSGYTF. The CDR3 DNA reads as TGTGCCAGCAGCTTAGATGCAACAGGGGTGTCTGGCTACACCTTC.

This chain connects TRBV5-1 to TRBJ2-2; D remains ambiguous. The V gene lost 0 bases and the J gene lost 8 bases, with 5 bases spanning the gap. This CDR3 spans 12 amino acids. Looked up from germline, CDR1 is SGHRS and CDR2 is YFSETQ. Written as DNA, the CDR3 is TGCGCCAGCAGCTTGGTGCGGGGGGAGCTGTTTTTT. Amino acids: CASSLVRGELFF.

The rearrangement uses TRBV12-2 and TRBJ2-7; the table's TRBD2 call for D was not verified on the DNA. TRBV12-2 has pseudogene status. The CDR3 extends over 16 amino acids. The CDR3 DNA sequence: TGTGCAAGTCGCTTAGCTAGTGCGGGAGGGCCGTTTGAGCAGTACTTC. Translation gives CASRLASAGGPFEQYF.

This clone was detected once. This chain uses TRBV5-6 with TRBJ2-7; 7 bases agree with TRBD1. The V gene's germline CDR1 is SGHDT and CDR2 YYEEEE. The trim removed 4 bases at V and 7 bases at J, leaving 8 bases unmatched. The CDR3 is made up of 13 amino acids. The DNA of the CDR3 is TGTGCCAGCAGCCGGGACAGAAGTGGAGAGCAGTACTTC. Its protein is CASSRDRSGEQYF.

This clone was seen once. CDR3: CASVEGGGANVLTF. DNA for the CDR3: TGTGCCAGCGTTGAGGGCGGTGGGGCCAACGTCCTGACTTTC. V is TRBV3-1 (or the pseudogene TRBV3-2) and J is TRBJ2-6; maybe TRBD2 (5 bases). The germline CDR1 and CDR2 sequences are LGHDT and YNNKEL (reference sequence). This CDR3 has 14 residues. Deletions cut 8 bases from V and 3 bases from J, with 11 bases between.

The chain links TRBV7-8 to TRBJ2-1; 7 nucleotides align to TRBD2. The CDR3 contains 15 residues. Germline CDR1 is SGHVS and CDR2 is FQNEAQ. The V gene end was trimmed by 7 bases and the J gene end by 0 bases; junction bases not matched to a gene: 6. CDR3 sequence: CASTRERDSYNEQFF. The DNA for the CDR3 is TGTGCCAGCACCCGGGAGCGGGACTCCTACAATGAGCAGTTCTTC.

The gene calls are TRBV12-3 or TRBV12-4 and TRBJ1-1; D is unclear. This CDR3 comprises 12 residues. Trimming left V 6 bases short and J 1 base short, with 6 bases between. The CDR3 sequence: CASRRANTEAFF. DNA of the CDR3: TGTGCCAGCAGACGCGCGAACACTGAAGCTTTCTTT.

The genes are TRBV2 and TRBJ1-5; D is unclear. The germline gives CDR1 SNHLY, CDR2 FYNNEI. The CDR3 has 14 residues. V was pared by 3 bases and J by 3 bases, with 9 bases between. This CDR3 is CASSDMYNNQPQHF. CDR3 coding DNA: TGTGCCAGCAGTGATATGTACAACAATCAGCCCCAGCATTTT.

This chain uses TRBV24-1 with TRBJ2-7; 8 bases align to TRBD1. The CDR3 is made up of 14 amino acids. Germline assignment: CDR1 KGHDR and CDR2 SFDVKD. Trimming took 1 base from V and 5 from J; bases not matched to a gene: 3. For the CDR3, the DNA is TGTGCCACCAGTGATTTCGGACAGGGCGACGAGCAGTACTTC. Protein: CATSDFGQGDEQYF.

V gene TRBV7-9 combines with J gene TRBJ1-4, with 9 bases identical to TRBD1. V trimming: 5 bases; J trimming: 4 bases; junction bases outside the gene matches: 11. Germline V gene data show CDR1 as SEHNR and CDR2 as FQNEAQ (reference sequence). This CDR3 has 17 residues. In nucleotides, the CDR3 is TGTGCCAGCAGCATAATGCTTGGACAGGGGATTAATGAAAAACTGTTTTTT. This translates into CASSIMLGQGINEKLFF.

V gene TRBV11-2 combines with J gene TRBJ1-4; TRBD1 agrees at 8 bases. Unmatched junction bases numbered 12, after V lost 5 bases and J lost 10 bases. The CDR3 runs to 15 residues. Germline V gives CDR1 SGHAT, CDR2 FQNNGV. CDR3 nucleotide sequence: TGTGCCAGCAGCCTCATGACAGGGGATTCCGGAAAACTGTTTTTT. It yields the protein CASSLMTGDSGKLFF.

This clone has just one count. This chain links TRBV12-3 or TRBV12-4 with TRBJ1-5; possibly TRBD1 for D (5 bases). This CDR3 has 13 amino acids. Deletions cut 1 base from V and 9 bases from J, with 10 bases between. As DNA, the CDR3 is TGTGCCAGCAGTTTAGGGGTCGGGGGGCCCCAGCATTTT. Its translation is CASSLGVGGPQHF.

The chain is built from TRBV2 and TRBJ2-1, with 10 bases fitting TRBD2. The germline V gene encodes CDR1 SNHLY and CDR2 FYNNEI. The ends lost 7 bases at V and 7 bases at J; junction bases unmatched: 7. The CDR3 has 14 residues. The CDR3 protein is CASTSGRGINEQFF. The DNA of the CDR3 is TGTGCCAGCACGAGCGGGAGGGGAATAAATGAGCAGTTCTTC.

The genes are TRBV5-6 and TRBJ1-2; 7 positions agree with TRBD1. From germline, CDR1 is SGHDT and CDR2 YYEEEE. J gave up 0 bases and V 1 base, and 6 bases lay outside the gene matches. The CDR3 consists of 16 residues. CDR3 loop: CASSLWAGGTNYGYTF. As DNA, the CDR3 is TGTGCCAGCAGCTTGTGGGCAGGGGGGACTAACTATGGCTACACCTTC.

The rearrangement links TRBV7-8 to TRBJ2-7, with D tentatively TRBD1 (5 bases). This CDR3 has 15 amino acids. CDR1 and CDR2 from the germline V gene are SGHVS and FQNEAQ. V lost 1 base and J 2 bases, leaving 12 bases between the germline ends. The CDR3: CASSLVGDFPYEQYF. The CDR3 nucleotides are TGTGCCAGCAGCTTAGTAGGGGATTTTCCCTACGAGCAGTACTTC.

This chain joins TRBV6-2 or TRBV6-3 and TRBJ2-1; D uncertain. The CDR3 has 13 residues. CDR1 is MNHEY, CDR2 SVGEGT, per germline. Trimming pared 2 bases from V and 5 bases from J, leaving 7 bases between. Here the CDR3 reads CASSYRLNNEQFF. The CDR3 nucleotides read TGTGCCAGCAGTTACAGACTGAACAATGAGCAGTTCTTC.

This CDR3 reads CASSSTETGSQAFF. CDR3 in DNA: TGTGCCAGCAGCTCAACCGAGACAGGATCCCAAGCTTTCTTT. V and J are TRBV7-9 and TRBJ1-1; D may be TRBD1 (6 bases). The CDR3 spans 14 residues. Trimming pared 4 bases from V and 9 bases from J, leaving 18 bases between. From germline, CDR1 is SEHNR and CDR2 FQNEAQ (reference sequence).

This chain links TRBV11-2 with TRBJ1-2, with a weak D call TRBD1 (5 bases). This CDR3 is 15 amino acids long. The V end lost 2 bases, the J end lost 0 bases, and 10 bases lay between the germline ends. In germline, CDR1 is SGHAT, CDR2 FQNNGV. This CDR3 reads CASSLFGTTNYGYTF. The CDR3 nucleotides are TGTGCCAGCAGCTTATTCGGGACTACTAACTATGGCTACACCTTC.